The rows below give T cell receptor beta chains drawn from one sample of a study of blood T cell repertoires in COVID-19. Some clones are missing from TCRdb's copy, which holds only in-frame ones; the method was immunoSEQ multiplex PCR. The sample lists fewer than 200,000 clones, approximately 80% seen once, with less than 15% in the top ten. The specimen sequenced was PBMCs or T cells enriched from blood (not recorded which). Receptor source: a man aged 45 to 65 who had recovered from COVID-19. The CDR3 runs from the conserved cysteine through the conserved F or W. The D gene is left open where the match is weak. Not every row has a clone size; where given, it reads once, few, many or a size class.

CASSLRPASGNTIYF TGTGCCAGCAGCCTCCGCCCCGCGTCGGGAAACACCATATATTTT TRBV9 few TRBJ1-3 -
CASSPTGEYYGYTF TGTGCCAGCAGTCCGACAGGGGAATACTATGGCTACACCTTC TRBV25-1 - TRBJ1-2 TRBD1
CASSLRGLSSGANVLTF TGTGCCAGCAGCTTACGCGGACTTTCCTCTGGGGCCAACGTCCTGACTTTC TRBV7-9 few TRBJ2-6 -
CASRSLNTEAFF TGTGCCAGCAGATCATTGAACACTGAAGCTTTCTTT TRBV12-3/TRBV12-4 - TRBJ1-1 -
CASRGDRTSNQPQHF TGTGCCAGTAGGGGGGACAGAACTAGCAATCAGCCCCAGCATTTT TRBV19 once TRBJ1-5 TRBD1
CASSSRTDSYEQYF TGTGCCAGTAGTTCCAGGACAGACTCCTACGAGCAGTACTTC TRBV19 few TRBJ2-7 -
CASSYRAGSTEAFF TGTGCCAGCAGTTACCGGGCGGGAAGCACTGAAGCTTTCTTT TRBV6-5 - TRBJ1-1 -
CASSLDWLAGEQFF TGTGCCAGCAGCTTAGATTGGCTAGCTGGTGAGCAGTTCTTC TRBV11-2 - TRBJ2-1 -
CASSPIPPQGADETQYF TGTGCCAGCTCGCCAATTCCTCCACAGGGGGCGGACGAGACCCAGTACTTC TRBV18 once TRBJ2-5 TRBD1
CASSPNGLARYQETQYF TGTGCCAGCAGCCCGAACGGGCTAGCGAGGTACCAAGAGACCCAGTACTTC TRBV11-2 - TRBJ2-5 -
CASSPEGGGVYGYTF TGCGCCAGCAGCCCTGAAGGAGGGGGCGTATATGGCTACACCTTC TRBV4-1 - TRBJ1-2 TRBD1
CASSNRYEQYF TGTGCCAGTAGCAACAGGTACGAGCAGTACTTC TRBV19 - TRBJ2-7 -
CASSQAQGGRDTEAFF TGCGCCAGCAGCCAGGCACAGGGGGGTAGGGACACTGAAGCTTTCTTT TRBV4-1 - TRBJ1-1 TRBD1
CASGRRQYNTEAFF TGTGCCAGTGGACGTAGACAGTATAACACTGAAGCTTTCTTT TRBV19 - TRBJ1-1 -
CATSDTGTSGTGELFF TGTGCCACCAGTGATACGGGTACCTCGGGCACCGGGGAGCTGTTTTTT TRBV24-1 - TRBJ2-2 -
CASRYLPGDEQYF TGTGCCAGCAGATACCTGCCGGGGGACGAGCAGTACTTC TRBV6-5 - TRBJ2-7 -
CASSLPDTISNQPQHF TGTGCCAGCAGCTTACCGGACACGATTAGCAATCAGCCCCAGCATTTT TRBV7-9 once TRBJ1-5 -
CASRQGGATNEKLFF TGCGCCAGCAGGCAGGGTGGGGCAACTAATGAAAAACTGTTTTTT TRBV5-1 - TRBJ1-4 -
CASSPGTIRTDTQYF TGTGCCAGTAGTCCGGGGACTATACGCACAGATACGCAGTATTTT TRBV19 - TRBJ2-3 TRBD2
CASTPRGQGGTEAFF TGTGCCAGCACTCCCCGGGGGCAGGGGGGCACTGAAGCTTTCTTT TRBV7-9 - TRBJ1-1 TRBD1
CASSQEYGRGSSYNSPLHF TGTGCCAGCAGCCAAGAGTATGGCAGGGGATCCTCCTATAATTCACCCCTCCACTTT TRBV3-1/TRBV3-2 - TRBJ1-6 -